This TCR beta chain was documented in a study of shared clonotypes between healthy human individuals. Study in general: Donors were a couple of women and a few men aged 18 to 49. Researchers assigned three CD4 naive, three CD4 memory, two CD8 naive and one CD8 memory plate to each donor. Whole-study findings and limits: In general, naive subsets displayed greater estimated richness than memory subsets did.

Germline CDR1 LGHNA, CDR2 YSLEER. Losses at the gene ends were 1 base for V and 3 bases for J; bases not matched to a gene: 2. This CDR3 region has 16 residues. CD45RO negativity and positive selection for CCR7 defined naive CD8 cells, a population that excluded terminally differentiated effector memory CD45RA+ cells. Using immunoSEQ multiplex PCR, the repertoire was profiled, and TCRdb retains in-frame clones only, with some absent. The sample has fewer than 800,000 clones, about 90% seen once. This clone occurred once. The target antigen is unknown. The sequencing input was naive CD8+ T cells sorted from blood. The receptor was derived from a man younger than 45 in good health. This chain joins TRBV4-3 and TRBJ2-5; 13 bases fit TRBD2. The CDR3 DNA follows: TGCGCCAGCAGCCAAGGGGGGACTAGCGGGGAAGAGACCCAGTACTTC. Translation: CASSQGGTSGEETQYF.